This is a list of T cell receptor beta chains from one sample in a study of CD8+ T cells in alopecia areata. Libraries were prepared by immunoSEQ multiplex PCR; TCRdb keeps only in-frame clonotypes and omits some of them. The data contain about 250,000 clones, around three fifths of them singletons. This material consisted of CD4+ T cells sorted from blood, taken between weeks 51 and 54, from a patient treated with tofacitinib. Receptors originate from a human donor with alopecia areata. The CDR3 runs from the conserved cysteine through the conserved F or W. The order of the fields is clone size, V gene, J gene, D gene, CDR3 DNA, CDR3 protein. The D gene is left open where the match is weak. A row's size may be missing; if present it is once, few, many or a size class.

-	TRBV11-2	TRBJ2-7	TRBD2	TGTGCCAGCAGCCGAGCGGGGGGGTCCTACGAGCAGTACTTC	CASSRAGGSYEQYF
-	TRBV15	TRBJ1-6	-	TGTGCCACCAGCACATCAGAGGGTGCGACAGGAGGTTCACCCCTCCACTTT	CATSTSEGATGGSPLHF
-	TRBV27	TRBJ2-5	-	TGTGCCAGCAGTCCACGACGGGGGGAGACCCAGTACTTC	CASSPRRGETQYF
-	TRBV9	TRBJ2-4	-	TGTGCCAGCAGCACCCGGCAGGTCATAAAAACCAGGGCCAAAAACATTCAGTACTTC	CASSTRQVIKTRAKNIQYF
-	TRBV30	TRBJ1-2	-	TGTGCCTGGGCCTCGATGGAACACTATGGCTACACCTTC	CAWASMEHYGYTF
once	TRBV25-1	TRBJ2-7	TRBD1	TGTGCCAGCAGGCGGGGACAGGGAACCTACGAGCAGTACTTC	CASRRGQGTYEQYF
-	TRBV6-5	TRBJ2-7	-	TGTGCCAGCAGCCCTGGGACTTCCGGCGGGGAGCAGTACTTC	CASSPGTSGGEQYF
-	TRBV27	TRBJ2-3	-	TGTGCCAGCAGTATCTTACAGGGTATGGGCACAGATACGCAGTATTTT	CASSILQGMGTDTQYF
-	TRBV11-2	TRBJ2-2	-	TGTGCCAGCAGCTTACTGGGGCCGAACACCGGGGAGCTGTTTTTT	CASSLLGPNTGELFF
-	TRBV7-9	TRBJ1-2	-	TGTGCCAGCAGCTTAGATGGCTACACCTTC	CASSLDGYTF
-	TRBV5-4	TRBJ2-1	TRBD2	TGTGCCAGCAGCCTTAGCGGGGGGCGAAATGAGCAGTTCTTC	CASSLSGGRNEQFF
many	TRBV15	TRBJ2-7	-	TGTGCCACCAGCAAGAGGGGCCCTGACTACGAGCAGTACTTC	CATSKRGPDYEQYF
-	TRBV7-8	TRBJ2-1	-	TGTGCCAGCAGCTTAAGAGGAGGGGCCCCCCACAATGAGCAGTTCTTC	CASSLRGGAPHNEQFF
-	TRBV29-1	TRBJ2-7	TRBD1	TGCAGCGTTGGACAGGGTCCAGGCGAGCAGTACTTC	CSVGQGPGEQYF
-	TRBV7-8	TRBJ2-5	-	TGTGCCAGCAGCTTAGCGACAGGTGAAGAGACCCAGTACTTC	CASSLATGEETQYF
once	TRBV27	TRBJ1-4	-	TGTGCCAGCAGTGACGGAGGGCATGAAAAACTGTTTTTT	CASSDGGHEKLFF
-	TRBV13	TRBJ1-2	TRBD1	TGTGCCAGCAGCTTAAGGACAGGTGGCTACACCTTC	CASSLRTGGYTF
-	TRBV6-5	TRBJ2-5	-	TGTGCCAGCAGTTATCCAGGGCAGCGAGAGACCCAGTACTTC	CASSYPGQRETQYF
few	TRBV4-3	TRBJ2-3	-	TGCGCCAGCAGCCAAGCGGGGGCCCGCACAGATACGCAGTATTTT	CASSQAGARTDTQYF
-	TRBV6-5	TRBJ1-6	TRBD1	TGTGCCAGCAGTTACGCCCCAACAGGGGTAGGATCACCCCTCCACTTT	CASSYAPTGVGSPLHF
few	TRBV29-1	TRBJ2-5	-	TGCAGCGTAGCCCTTGGGACCCAGTACTTC	CSVALGTQYF
-	TRBV30	TRBJ2-7	-	TGTGCCTGGAGTATACAGCTTAGCGAGCAGTACTTC	CAWSIQLSEQYF
-	TRBV30	TRBJ2-1	-	TGTGCCTGGAGTGGAGGCGGGGGCACCCATTACAATGAGCAGTTCTTC	CAWSGGGGTHYNEQFF
few	TRBV15	TRBJ1-4	-	TGTGCCACCTCGGTGTTGGGGGTCCTCGGTGAAAAACTGTTTTTT	CATSVLGVLGEKLFF
-	TRBV7-8	TRBJ2-7	TRBD2	TGTGCCAGCAGCTTAGAGCGCCTAGCGGGGGCCCGAGGGGGCTACGAGCAGTACTTC	CASSLERLAGARGGYEQYF
-	TRBV7-2	TRBJ1-6	-	TGTGCCAGCAGCAGAAATCTAGGGCACCTGGATATCCACTTT	CASSRNLGHLDIHF
few	TRBV4-2	TRBJ2-6	-	TGTGCCAGCAGCCCTACGCGGGGGACAGCAATCTCTGGGGCCAACGTCCTGACTTTC	CASSPTRGTAISGANVLTF
-	TRBV7-9	TRBJ2-6	-	TGTGCCAGCAGCTTTTTGGGGTACAGGGACTCTGGGGCCAACGTCCTGACTTTC	CASSFLGYRDSGANVLTF
-	TRBV27	TRBJ2-1	TRBD1	TGTGCCAGCAGTTTTCGGACAGGTGGGAGTGAGCAGTTCTTC	CASSFRTGGSEQFF
-	TRBV2	TRBJ1-6	TRBD1	TGTGCCAGCAGTGCACAGGGGGTAGATTCACCCCTCCACTTT	CASSAQGVDSPLHF
-	TRBV29-1	TRBJ2-6	-	TGCAGCGTTGAATCCGGCTCTGGGGCCAACGTCCTGACTTTC	CSVESGSGANVLTF
-	TRBV30	TRBJ2-7	-	TGTGCCTGGAGCCCACTGGGCTCACTGCAGTACTTC	CAWSPLGSLQYF
-	TRBV30	TRBJ2-5	TRBD2	TGTGCCTGGAGTGCGGGACGGCGGGAGGAGACCCAGTACTTC	CAWSAGRREETQYF
-	TRBV2	TRBJ2-7	TRBD1	TGTGCCAGCAGCCACCCGATGACAGGGGGTATCTACGAGCAGTACTTC	CASSHPMTGGIYEQYF
-	TRBV30	TRBJ1-3	-	TGTGCCTGGAGTGTACGCAGCTCTGGAAACACCATATATTTT	CAWSVRSSGNTIYF
-	TRBV30	TRBJ1-2	TRBD1	TGTGCCTGGAGTGTGAGGGGGCTCCCTAACTATGGCTACACCTTC	CAWSVRGLPNYGYTF
few	TRBV5-4	TRBJ2-3	-	TGTGCCAGCAGCTTGGGACAGGACACAGATACGCAGTATTTT	CASSLGQDTDTQYF